The 25 T cell receptor beta chains reported below all come from one sample, sequenced in a study of blood T cell repertoires in COVID-19. The assay was immunoSEQ multiplex PCR, and TCRdb's table has in-frame clones only and misses some. The sample contains 150,000 to 200,000 clones, more than 65% of which appear only once. Sequenced input: PBMCs or T cells enriched from blood (not recorded which). Every receptor here comes from a man between 45 and 60 years old who had recovered from COVID-19.

About this clone: One junction end does not reproduce the germline sequence, and a read error may be involved. V usage is TRBV28 and J usage is TRBJ2-7, with 7 bases matching TRBD1. Germline values: CDR1 MDHEN, CDR2 SYDVKM. The CDR3 has 13 amino acids. The CDR3 spells CASSFGDREVFLF. The CDR3 coding sequence is TGTGCCAGCAGTTTTGGAGACAGGGAAGTCTTTCTCTTC. The whole variable domain, remainder taken from reference TRBV28 and TRBJ2-7, is DVKVTQSSRYLVKRTGEKVFLECVQDMDHENMFWYRQDPGLGLRLIYFSYDVKMKEKGDIPEGYSVSREKKERFSLILESASTNQTSMYLCASSFGDREVFLFGPGTRLTVT.

The chain carries TRBV6-5 and TRBJ2-7; 7 nucleotides line up with TRBD1. The CDR3 length is 15 residues. CDR1 and CDR2 (germline): MNHEY, SVGAGI. V trimming: 5 bases; J trimming: 5 bases; junction bases outside the gene matches: 12. Here the CDR3 DNA reads TGTGCCAGCAGTCACCCCCGTGGGCAGGGGGACGAGCAGTACTTC. Its protein product is CASSHPRGQGDEQYF.

The rearrangement uses TRBV7-2 and TRBJ1-3, with 8 positions matching TRBD1. This CDR3 has 15 residues. With 1 base clipped from V and 10 bases from J, the junction kept 9 bases outside the gene matches. Germline lookup yields CDR1 SGHTA and CDR2 FQGNSA. The chain's CDR3 is CASSLVAGGGRTIYF. The CDR3 DNA reads as TGTGCCAGCAGCTTAGTCGCAGGGGGCGGGCGGACCATATATTTT.

This clone was found once. The J gene is TRBJ1-1, the V gene TRBV3-1 (or the pseudogene TRBV3-2), with D uncertain. V was trimmed by 11 bases and J by 7 bases, leaving 20 bases between them. The CDR3 has 13 residues. Germline CDR1 is LGHDT and CDR2 is YNNKEL (reference sequence). DNA of the CDR3: TGTGCCTCCAGCTTGCGGCCCGGGGATGAAGCTTTCTTT. Encoded protein: CASSLRPGDEAFF.

The rearrangement links TRBV6-5 to TRBJ2-7; the match to TRBD2 covers 14 bases. Per germline, CDR1 MNHEY and CDR2 SVGAGI. The CDR3 sequence is 15 residues long. V gave up 4 bases and J gave up 5 bases; unmatched junction bases: 4. The CDR3, as DNA: TGTGCCAGCAGTTTGGGGACTAGCGGGAGCCACGAGCAGTACTTC. It yields the protein CASSLGTSGSHEQYF.

This chain connects TRBV5-5 to TRBJ2-1; the match to TRBD2 covers 13 bases. Trimming cost V 2 bases and J 3 bases; bases outside gene matches: 5. Per germline, CDR1 SGHKS and CDR2 YYEKEE (reference sequence). The CDR3 is 17 amino acids. The CDR3 protein is CASSFGGLAGYYNEQFF. Here the CDR3 DNA reads TGTGCCAGCAGCTTCGGGGGACTAGCGGGGTACTACAATGAGCAGTTCTTC.

The chain joins TRBV9 to TRBJ1-1; D is uncertain. The germline V gene has CDR1 SGDLS and CDR2 YYNGEE. This CDR3 is built from 13 residues. Trimming shortened V by 0 bases and J by 2 bases, and 5 bases separated the two germline ends. CDR3 nucleotide sequence: TGTGCCAGCAGCGTAGATATAAACACTGAAGCTTTCTTT. Translating gives CASSVDINTEAFF.

The chain couples TRBV20-1 to TRBJ2-5, with D hard to call. Trimming removed 6 bases from V and 5 bases from J, with 7 bases in between. This CDR3 is built from 10 residues. Germline assignment: CDR1 DFQATT and CDR2 SNEGSKA (reference sequence). The CDR3 DNA is TGCAGTGCCCTGCGGGAGACCCAGTACTTC. As protein: CSALRETQYF.

The J gene is TRBJ1-2, the V gene TRBV7-6; 10 bases fit TRBD1. The V and J ends lost 2 bases and 5 bases, in that order; junction bases with no gene match: 8. The CDR3 covers 16 residues. CDR1 and CDR2 from the germline V gene are SGHVS and FNYEAQ. CDR3: CASSLTQDRGLYGYTF. CDR3 nucleotides: TGTGCCAGCAGCTTAACCCAAGACAGGGGGCTTTATGGCTACACCTTC.

The rearrangement uses TRBV28 and TRBJ2-7; D remains unclear. V lost 5 bases and J 7 bases, leaving 15 bases between the germline ends. Germline CDR1 is MDHEN and CDR2 is SYDVKM. The CDR3 length is 13 residues. The chain's CDR3 is CASSTAALLEQYF. DNA of the CDR3: TGTGCCAGCAGTACCGCGGCCCTCTTGGAGCAGTACTTC.

The V call is TRBV28, the J call TRBJ2-5; a weak D match, TRBD2 (7 bases). The germline V and J ends were trimmed by 9 bases and 7 bases, with 15 bases remaining between them. Germline CDR1 MDHEN, CDR2 SYDVKM. The CDR3 has 12 residues. The CDR3 bases are TGTGCCAGTTCGTGGGGGGGCCGGACCCAGTACTTC. Translated, it gives CASSWGGRTQYF.

In this sample, this clone turned up a few times. The rearrangement uses TRBV14 and TRBJ2-7, with 8 bases matching TRBD1. The CDR3 spans 17 residues. Germline assignment: CDR1 SGHDN and CDR2 FVKESK. After removal of 3 bases from V and 1 base from J, the junction contained 11 bases not matched to a gene. The CDR3 coding sequence is TGTGCCAGCAGCCATTTAAGGACAGGGTTGGGTTCCTACGAGCAGTACTTC. Its protein product is CASSHLRTGLGSYEQYF.

The V and J genes are TRBV11-3 and TRBJ2-1; perhaps TRBD1 as D (6 bases). Trimming removed 5 bases at V and 7 bases at J, with 18 bases between. The CDR3 has 15 residues. Germline V gives CDR1 SGHNT, CDR2 YENEEA. The CDR3 loop reads CASSQDSGVKNEQFF. Written as DNA, the CDR3 is TGTGCCAGCAGCCAGGACAGTGGGGTGAAGAATGAGCAGTTCTTC.

This chain joins TRBV2 and TRBJ2-3; D may be TRBD1 (6 bases). The CDR3 has 16 residues. Germline lookup yields CDR1 SNHLY and CDR2 FYNNEI. V dropped 4 bases and J dropped 2 bases, with 16 bases sitting between them. In DNA, the CDR3 is TGTGCCAGCAGTGGGGGGCGGGTCGATAACACAGATACGCAGTATTTT. It yields the protein CASSGGRVDNTDTQYF.

The J gene is TRBJ1-5, the V gene TRBV9; D possibly corresponds to TRBD1 (5 bases). Germline V gene data show CDR1 as SGDLS and CDR2 as YYNGEE. V lost 3 bases and J lost 0, with 7 bases in between. The CDR3 has 14 residues. CDR3: CASSETDSNQPQHF. CDR3 bases: TGTGCCAGCAGCGAGACAGATAGCAATCAGCCCCAGCATTTT. Variable domain in full (rest from reference TRBV9 and TRBJ1-5): DSGVTQTPKHLITATGQRVTLRCSPRSGDLSVYWYQQSLDQGLQFLIQYYNGEERAKGNILERFSAQQFPDLHSELNLSSLELGDSALYFCASSETDSNQPQHFGDGTRLSIL.

V usage is TRBV5-4 and J usage is TRBJ2-1; TRBD1 agrees at 9 bases. J was trimmed by 2 bases and V by 4 bases; bases with no gene match: 7. Germline CDR1 and CDR2: SGHNT and YYREEE (reference sequence). This CDR3 is built from 16 residues. The CDR3 DNA reads TGTGCCAGCAGCGCCGGGACAGGGCTTGCCTACAATGAGCAGTTCTTC. It is translated as CASSAGTGLAYNEQFF.

The V gene is TRBV5-1, the J gene TRBJ2-1; D remains unclear. Germline loops: CDR1 SGHRS, CDR2 YFSETQ. V was trimmed by 0 bases and J by 7 bases, leaving 14 bases between them. The CDR3 loop spans 15 amino acids. The CDR3 DNA reads TGCGCCAGCAGCTTGGACCTCACCCCTGAGAATGAGCAGTTCTTC. It yields the protein CASSLDLTPENEQFF.

This chain uses TRBV2 with TRBJ2-7, with TRBD1 matching over 7 bases. V trimming: 7 bases; J trimming: 2 bases; junction bases outside the gene matches: 14. This CDR3 has 16 amino acids. Germline CDR1 reads SNHLY; CDR2 reads FYNNEI. CDR3 nucleotide sequence: TGTGCCAGCAACGGAGGTCCGGGACAGTTGACCTACGAGCAGTACTTC. It is translated as CASNGGPGQLTYEQYF.

The chain joins TRBV28 to TRBJ2-7; 9 bases agree with TRBD1. Trimming at V came to 3 bases and at J to 4 bases, leaving 4 bases not matched to a gene. The germline CDR1 and CDR2 sequences are MDHEN and SYDVKM. CDR3 length equals 14 residues. CDR3 residues: CASSFGTGTYEQYF. The CDR3 DNA reads as TGTGCCAGCAGTTTTGGGACAGGGACTTACGAGCAGTACTTC.

The rearrangement joins TRBV5-1 to TRBJ1-2; D uncertain. With 0 bases removed from V and 8 bases from J, the gap between germline ends came to 11 bases. Germline assignment: CDR1 SGHRS and CDR2 YFSETQ. CDR3 length: 13 residues. The CDR3 is CASSLGGREGYTF. CDR3 nucleotide sequence: TGCGCCAGCAGCTTGGGAGGGCGGGAAGGCTACACCTTC.

This clone has only one observation. The J gene is TRBJ2-7, the V gene TRBV3-1 (or the pseudogene TRBV3-2); TRBD2 agrees at 9 bases. This CDR3 has 15 residues. Looked up from germline, CDR1 is LGHDT and CDR2 is YNNKEL (reference sequence). Trimming at V came to 3 bases and at J to 2 bases, leaving 5 bases not matched to a gene. Written as DNA, the CDR3 is TGTGCCAGCAGCCAGTCTCTAGCGGGAACCTACGAGCAGTACTTC. This codes for CASSQSLAGTYEQYF.

The genes are TRBV24-1 and TRBJ2-1; perhaps TRBD2 as D (5 bases). Trimming left V 0 bases short and J 9 bases short, with 20 bases between. The CDR3 runs 17 residues. Germline CDR1 and CDR2: KGHDR and SFDVKD. CDR3 DNA: TGTGCCACCAGTGATTTGGGGTCGAGAGCGGAGGTGGCTGAGCAGTTCTTC. As protein: CATSDLGSRAEVAEQFF.

The chain has TRBV9 and TRBJ2-5, with a weak D call TRBD1 (6 bases). The germline V gene encodes CDR1 SGDLS and CDR2 YYNGEE. V gave up 7 bases and J gave up 5 bases, with 15 bases separating them. The CDR3 extends over 13 amino acids. This CDR3 reads CASSIVGGETQYF. The DNA for the CDR3 is TGTGCCAGCTCGATTGTAGGGGGTGAGACCCAGTACTTC.

For the CDR3, the DNA is TGTGCCAGCAGTGAAAAAGAGGGAAACTATGGCTACACCTTC. It codes for CASSEKEGNYGYTF. The chain employs TRBV2 and TRBJ1-2; D is uncertain. Trimming stripped 2 bases from V and 2 bases from J, with 9 bases between. The CDR3 covers 14 residues. Per the germline V gene, CDR1 is SNHLY and CDR2 is FYNNEI.

The chain is built from TRBV3-1 (or the pseudogene TRBV3-2) and TRBJ1-1; D uncertain. Between the trimmed V and J ends, which lost 0 bases and 1 base, there was a span of 6 bases. From germline, CDR1 is LGHDT and CDR2 YNNKEL (reference sequence). The CDR3 sequence is 14 residues long. CDR3 in amino acids: CASSQEPGNTEAFF. The CDR3 DNA sequence: TGTGCCAGCAGCCAAGAACCAGGGAACACTGAAGCTTTCTTT.